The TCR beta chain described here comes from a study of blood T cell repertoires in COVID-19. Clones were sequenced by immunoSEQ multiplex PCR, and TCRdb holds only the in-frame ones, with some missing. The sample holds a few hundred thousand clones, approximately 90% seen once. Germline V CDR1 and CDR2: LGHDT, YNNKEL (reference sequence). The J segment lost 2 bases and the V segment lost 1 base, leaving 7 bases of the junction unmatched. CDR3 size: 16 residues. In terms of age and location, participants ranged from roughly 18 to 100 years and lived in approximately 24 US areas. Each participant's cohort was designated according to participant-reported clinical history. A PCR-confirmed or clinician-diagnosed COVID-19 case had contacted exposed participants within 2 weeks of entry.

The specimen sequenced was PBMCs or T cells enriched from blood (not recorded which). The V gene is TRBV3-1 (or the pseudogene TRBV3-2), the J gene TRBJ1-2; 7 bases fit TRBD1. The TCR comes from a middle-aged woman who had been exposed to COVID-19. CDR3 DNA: TGTGCCAGCAGCCAAGCAGGGGGTATGGAAAACTATGGCTACACCTTC. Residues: CASSQAGGMENYGYTF.